Listed below are T cell receptor beta chains from one sample, sequenced in a study of metastatic and nonmetastatic thyroid tumors. TCRdb reprocessed the PCR reads via MiXCR. The sample holds fewer than 20,000 clones, 20% to 25% seen once. The specimen was tumor tissue. The source is a male donor with papillary thyroid cancer or a benign thyroid nodule (not recorded which). Some clones in this sample may be carry-over from other donors' samples. Both conserved end residues are part of each CDR3. A D gene is named only where the DNA matches it firmly. Expanded clones get a size class; other rows say once, few or many, or leave the size out.

clone_size: .; v_call: TRBV6-1; j_call: TRBJ1-2; d_call: .; cdr3_nt: TGTGCCGGCAAGCATACATACCACTATGGCTACACCTTC; cdr3_aa: CAGKHTYHYGYTF
clone_size: .; v_call: TRBV4-1; j_call: TRBJ2-4; d_call: TRBD1; cdr3_nt: TGCGCCAGCAGCCAAGATCACGACAGGGGGGCCATTCAGTACTTC; cdr3_aa: CASSQDHDRGAIQYF
clone_size: .; v_call: TRBV25-1; j_call: TRBJ2-2; d_call: .; cdr3_nt: TGTGCCAGCAGTAACGCCTATTCCGGGAATATGCGAGGCACCGGGGAGCTGTTTTTT; cdr3_aa: CASSNAYSGNMRGTGELFF
clone_size: few; v_call: TRBV6-1; j_call: TRBJ1-1; d_call: .; cdr3_nt: TGTGCCAGCAGGACAGCTACCTCGGGCCTTTCTACTGAAGCTTTCTTT; cdr3_aa: CASRTATSGLSTEAFF
clone_size: many; v_call: TRBV2; j_call: TRBJ2-7; d_call: .; cdr3_nt: TGTGCCAGCAGTGCGGGCGGCTCGGGCTACGAGCAGTACTTC; cdr3_aa: CASSAGGSGYEQYF
clone_size: .; v_call: TRBV9; j_call: TRBJ1-1; d_call: .; cdr3_nt: TGTGCCAGCAGCGTAACAGGGCTGAACACTGAAGCTTTCTTT; cdr3_aa: CASSVTGLNTEAFF
clone_size: many; v_call: TRBV18; j_call: TRBJ1-5; d_call: .; cdr3_nt: TGTGCCAGCTCACCACGGGAAGACACGCAGCCCCAGCATTTT; cdr3_aa: CASSPREDTQPQHF
clone_size: many; v_call: TRBV7-3; j_call: TRBJ1-6; d_call: .; cdr3_nt: TGTGCCAGCAGCGGAGACTTAAGTTCACCCCTCCACTTT; cdr3_aa: CASSGDLSSPLHF
clone_size: medium-sized; v_call: TRBV12-3/TRBV12-4; j_call: TRBJ2-1; d_call: .; cdr3_nt: TGTGCCAGCAGTCTCAGGACAGCCAATGAGCAGTTCTTC; cdr3_aa: CASSLRTANEQFF
clone_size: many; v_call: TRBV15; j_call: TRBJ2-7; d_call: .; cdr3_nt: TGTGCCACCAGCAGAGATCCGGACCTCTACGAGCAGTACTTC; cdr3_aa: CATSRDPDLYEQYF